The 28 T cell receptor beta chains given below trace back to one sample, sequenced in a study of CD8+ T cells in alopecia areata. Extraction and reverse transcription of RNA yielded cDNA as the sequencing template. Profiled with immunoSEQ multiplex PCR; TCRdb holds only in-frame clones, not every one. Among fewer than 250,000 clones listed, 30% to 40% were seen once. Treatment denoted: oral pan-JAK inhibitor, 5-10 mg twice daily. This specimen was CD4+ T cells sorted from blood, taken at approximately week 34, from a patient treated with tofacitinib. The receptors derive from a human donor with alopecia areata.

This clone was seen only once. This chain links TRBV5-1 with TRBJ2-6; perhaps TRBD2 as D (6 bases). This CDR3 region has 17 residues. The ends were cut back, 0 bases at V and 1 base at J, with 11 bases in the middle. Germline CDR1 and CDR2: SGHRS and YFSETQ. The chain's CDR3 is CASSLGREVSGANVLTF. The CDR3 coding sequence is TGCGCCAGCAGCTTGGGCAGGGAGGTTTCTGGGGCCAACGTCCTGACTTTC.

This clone was observed a few times. This chain's CDR3 is CASSWTGLLDGYTF. As DNA, the CDR3 is TGCGCCAGCAGCTGGACAGGGCTTTTGGATGGCTACACCTTC. V usage is TRBV5-1 and J usage is TRBJ1-2; 8 bases map to TRBD1. The germline V gene has CDR1 SGHRS and CDR2 YFSETQ. After removal of 3 bases from V and 6 bases from J, the junction contained 7 bases not matched to a gene. The CDR3 is 14 amino acids.

This clone has ten or more counts. The J gene is TRBJ1-2, the V gene TRBV5-1; the match to TRBD1 covers 9 bases. The CDR3 runs to 16 residues. Germline assignment: CDR1 SGHRS and CDR2 YFSETQ. J gave up 4 bases and V 3 bases, and 10 bases lay outside the gene matches. The CDR3 loop reads CASSSGTGSAIYGYTF. The CDR3 region has the DNA TGCGCCAGCAGCTCCGGGACAGGGAGCGCGATCTATGGCTACACCTTC.

The genes are TRBV6-1 and TRBJ1-6, with TRBD1 identical over 7 bases. The ends lost 8 bases at V and 10 bases at J; junction bases unmatched: 11. Germline V gene lookup returns CDR1 MNHNS and CDR2 SASEGT. CDR3 length equals 14 residues. CDR3 bases: TGTGCCAGCTATCTGACAGGGAATCTCTCACCCCTCCACTTT. Encoded protein: CASYLTGNLSPLHF.

V gene TRBV30 combines with J gene TRBJ1-1; no clear D. The V end was cut by 0 bases, the J end by 5 bases, with 7 bases between. The CDR3 has 12 residues. The germline V gene encodes CDR1 GTSNPN and CDR2 SVGIG (reference sequence). CDR3 in amino acids: CAWSVGSTEAFF. The DNA of the CDR3 is TGTGCCTGGAGTGTAGGTTCGACTGAAGCTTTCTTT.

This chain links TRBV23-1 with TRBJ1-2, with D hard to call. TRBV23-1 is treated as an ORF (open reading frame) with a function not yet certain. The CDR3 sequence is 16 residues long. V lost 6 bases, J lost 4 bases, and 21 bases lay in between. The CDR3 DNA reads TGCGCCAGCAGCCGCCCACCGGTCCCCCGAGCCTATGGCTACACCTTC. Protein: CASSRPPVPRAYGYTF.

The chain combines TRBV7-9 with TRBJ1-5, with D hard to call. This CDR3 comprises 15 residues. Trimming cost V 1 base and J 1 base, with 8 bases left between them. Germline V gene sequence: CDR1 SEHNR, CDR2 FQNEAQ (reference sequence). CDR3: CASSLGGLSNQPQHF. The CDR3, as DNA: TGTGCCAGCAGCTTAGGAGGGTTGAGCAATCAGCCCCAGCATTTT.

The chain joins TRBV6-5 to TRBJ2-3, with TRBD1 identical over 10 bases. Trimming removed 5 bases from V and 4 bases from J; junction bases left unmatched: 3. The CDR3 length is 14 residues. Germline V gene lookup returns CDR1 MNHEY and CDR2 SVGAGI. The DNA of the CDR3 is TGTGCCAGCAGTCCGACAGGGGGCCCAGATACGCAGTATTTT. Amino acid sequence: CASSPTGGPDTQYF.

This clone occurred a few times. The chain couples TRBV10-3 to TRBJ1-5, with TRBD1 matching over 7 bases. This CDR3 has 15 residues. Germline V lookup: CDR1 ENHRY, CDR2 SYGVKD. J lost 0 bases, V lost 6 bases, and 5 bases had no gene match. CDR3 sequence: CAISKGTDSNQPQHF. The CDR3, as DNA: TGTGCCATCAGCAAAGGGACAGATAGCAATCAGCCCCAGCATTTT.

This clone was seen more than once but under ten times. The V gene is TRBV30, the J gene TRBJ2-3, with D possibly matching TRBD2 (5 bases). The V gene's germline CDR1 is GTSNPN and CDR2 SVGIG (reference sequence). This CDR3 region has 15 residues. The ends were cut back, 3 bases at V and 2 bases at J, with 15 bases in the middle. The CDR3 bases are TGTGCCTGGAGGATGCAGTCCGGACTCACAGATACGCAGTATTTT. Translation gives CAWRMQSGLTDTQYF.

This clone was detected a few times. The V gene is TRBV30, the J gene TRBJ1-4; possible D gene TRBD1, 6 bases. The CDR3 totals 12 residues. The V gene lost 1 base and the J gene lost 8 bases, with 8 bases spanning the gap. The germline gives CDR1 GTSNPN, CDR2 SVGIG (reference sequence). As DNA, the CDR3 is TGTGCCTGGAGTGAGCAGGGGGAAAAACTGTTTTTT. Amino acids: CAWSEQGEKLFF.

Points on this clone: Other nucleotide sequences from this sample produce the same CDR3. The chain uses TRBV6-5 and TRBJ1-2; D is ambiguous. V was pared by 0 bases and J by 4 bases, with 6 bases between. Germline CDR1 and CDR2: MNHEY and SVGAGI. This CDR3 has 13 residues. The DNA of the CDR3 is TGTGCCAGCAGTTACTCGCTCCGCTATGGCTACACCTTC. This translates into CASSYSLRYGYTF.

Of note for this clone: The sample contains more than one DNA sequence encoding this CDR3. The chain uses TRBV29-1 and TRBJ2-5, with D tentatively TRBD1 (6 bases). CDR3 length equals 11 residues. Per germline, CDR1 SQVTM and CDR2 ANQGSEA. Trimming left V 7 bases short and J 5 bases short, with 11 bases between. The CDR3 sequence is CSGRGRETQYF. In DNA form, the CDR3 reads TGCAGCGGCAGGGGACGCGAGACCCAGTACTTC.

V usage is TRBV5-6 and J usage is TRBJ1-1; 9 nucleotides align to TRBD1. V lost 4 bases to trimming and J lost 0 bases; unmatched junction nucleotides: 7. This CDR3 has 16 amino acids. Germline V gives CDR1 SGHDT, CDR2 YYEEEE. The CDR3 DNA is TGTGCCAGCAGCATCCGACAGGGGGTAATGAACACTGAAGCTTTCTTT. Its translation: CASSIRQGVMNTEAFF.

The V and J genes are TRBV11-2 and TRBJ1-2, with 9 bases matching TRBD1. The J segment lost 5 bases and the V segment lost 4 bases, leaving 8 bases of the junction unmatched. CDR3 size: 15 residues. Germline lookup yields CDR1 SGHAT and CDR2 FQNNGV. The CDR3 DNA sequence: TGTGCCAGCAGCTCACTGACAGGGGGAGGTTATGGCTACACCTTC. Its protein is CASSSLTGGGYGYTF.

The chain joins TRBV20-1 to TRBJ2-1, with 9 bases that match TRBD1. CDR3 length: 11 residues. Looked up from germline, CDR1 is DFQATT and CDR2 is SNEGSKA (reference sequence). The V and J ends lost 6 bases and 12 bases, in that order; junction bases with no gene match: 6. CDR3 sequence: CSARDRGSQFF. The CDR3 DNA is TGCAGTGCCCGCGACAGGGGGTCGCAGTTCTTC.

This clone was detected a few times. V gene TRBV29-1 combines with J gene TRBJ1-1, with TRBD1 identical over 11 bases. CDR1 and CDR2 (germline): SQVTM, ANQGSEA. The CDR3 loop spans 13 amino acids. V trimming: 5 bases; J trimming: 5 bases; junction bases outside the gene matches: 4. CDR3 DNA: TGCAGCGTTACCGGGACAGGGGGGACTGAAGCTTTCTTT. Residues: CSVTGTGGTEAFF.

V is TRBV6-5 and J is TRBJ2-7; TRBD2 aligns across 9 bases. The CDR3 is 15 amino acids. With V trimmed by 6 bases and J by 7 bases, 13 bases remained unmatched. From germline, CDR1 is MNHEY and CDR2 SVGAGI. The CDR3 reads CASSRLAGDGWEQYF. The CDR3 coding sequence is TGTGCCAGCAGCAGATTAGCGGGAGATGGGTGGGAGCAGTACTTC.

The rearrangement uses TRBV25-1 and TRBJ2-1, with D maybe TRBD1 (6 bases). Germline CDR1 is MGHDK and CDR2 is SYGVNS. CDR3 length: 15 residues. Trimming shortened V by 3 bases and J by 5 bases, and 14 bases separated the two germline ends. DNA of the CDR3: TGTGCCAGCAGTGAGGCCGGGACACTAAACAATGAGCAGTTCTTC. Translating gives CASSEAGTLNNEQFF. Filled out from reference TRBV25-1 and TRBJ2-1, the complete variable domain reads EADIYQTPRYLVIGTGKKITLECSQTMGHDKMYWYQQDPGMELHLIHYSYGVNSTEKGDLSSESTVSRIRTEHFPLTLESARPSHTSQYLCASSEAGTLNNEQFFGPGTRLTVL.

Only a few counts were recorded for this clone. The chain recombines TRBV29-1 with TRBJ2-7; 7 bases match TRBD1. This CDR3 comprises 12 residues. J gave up 3 bases and V 6 bases, and 5 bases lay outside the gene matches. Germline CDR1 SQVTM, CDR2 ANQGSEA. This CDR3 is CSVGRDSYEQYF. The CDR3 DNA follows: TGCAGCGTCGGACGGGACAGCTACGAGCAGTACTTC.

This clone has just a few counts. The chain is built from TRBV7-8 and TRBJ1-5, with 7 positions matching TRBD1. V was clipped by 5 bases and J by 2 bases; unmatched bases: 12. The CDR3 runs to 17 residues. Per the germline V gene, CDR1 is SGHVS and CDR2 is FQNEAQ. The CDR3, as DNA: TGTGCCAGCAGCGAACGACAGGGAACGAGGGGCAATCAGCCCCAGCATTTT. Its protein is CASSERQGTRGNQPQHF. Looking up the rest from reference TRBV7-8 and TRBJ1-5 gives the full variable domain: GAGVSQSPRYKVAKRGQDVALRCDPISGHVSLFWYQQALGQGPEFLTYFQNEAQLDKSGLPSDRFFAERPEGSVSTLKIQRTQQEDSAVYLCASSERQGTRGNQPQHFGDGTRLSIL.

The chain links TRBV25-1 to TRBJ1-5; D is uncertain. The CDR3 sequence is 15 residues long. V was cut by 1 base and J by 0 bases, with 7 bases left in between. CDR1 and CDR2 from the germline V gene are MGHDK and SYGVNS. CDR3 coding DNA: TGTGCCAGCAGTGAATCTTTGTATAGCAATCAGCCCCAGCATTTT. It is translated as CASSESLYSNQPQHF.

Only one count was recorded for this clone. The chain links TRBV19 to TRBJ1-5; TRBD1 aligns across 8 bases. This CDR3 is built from 17 residues. The germline V gene encodes CDR1 LNHDA and CDR2 SQIVND (reference sequence). The junction had 10 bases not matched to a gene; V was cut back by 0 bases and J by 6 bases. CDR3 nucleotides: TGTGCCAGTAGTATAGATTCCCCGGGCAGGGGGCCTCAGCCCCAGCATTTT. It specifies CASSIDSPGRGPQPQHF.

The V gene is TRBV30, the J gene TRBJ2-1; a possible D gene is TRBD2 (6 bases). The V gene lost 2 bases and the J gene lost 6 bases, with 14 bases spanning the gap. The CDR3 is made up of 14 amino acids. Germline CDR1 is GTSNPN and CDR2 is SVGIG (reference sequence). CDR3 nucleotides: TGTGCCTGGAGTCGGGCCCGGGGAGGCAATGAGCAGTTCTTC. It translates to CAWSRARGGNEQFF.

This clone was seen at least ten times. The rearrangement joins TRBV23-1 to TRBJ1-5; D gene ambiguous. Being an ORF, TRBV23-1 has a function that is uncertain. With 8 bases removed from V and 7 bases from J, the gap between germline ends came to 24 bases. This CDR3 is 16 amino acids long. The DNA of the CDR3 is TGCGCCAGCGGCCGACGGCAGCTCCACTATCGCCAGCCCCAGCATTTT. Its translation is CASGRRQLHYRQPQHF.

The chain joins TRBV9 to TRBJ2-2, with 9 nucleotides matching TRBD2. Trimming cost V 0 bases and J 0 bases; bases outside gene matches: 0. The germline gives CDR1 SGDLS, CDR2 YYNGEE. CDR3 length: 16 residues. The CDR3 DNA follows: TGTGCCAGCAGCGTAGCTAGCGGGACGAACACCGGGGAGCTGTTTTTT. This translates into CASSVASGTNTGELFF.

This clone was recorded only once. The chain's CDR3 is CASRSGAGEEKLFF. In DNA, the CDR3 is TGTGCCAGCAGATCAGGGGCGGGTGAAGAAAAACTGTTTTTT. The V gene is TRBV2, the J gene TRBJ1-4; D possibly corresponds to TRBD1 (6 bases). The CDR3 loop spans 14 amino acids. The V end lost 6 bases, the J end lost 8 bases, and 16 bases lay between the germline ends. CDR1 is SNHLY, CDR2 FYNNEI, per germline. Filled out from reference TRBV2 and TRBJ1-4, the complete variable domain reads EPEVTQTPSHQVTQMGQEVILRCVPISNHLYFYWYRQILGQKVEFLVSFYNNEISEKSEIFDDQFSVERPDGSNFTLKIRSTKLEDSAMYFCASRSGAGEEKLFFGSGTQLSVL.

The CDR3 is CASSHAGARKETQYF. The CDR3, as DNA: TGTGCCAGCAGCCACGCTGGGGCTCGGAAGGAGACCCAGTACTTC. The chain employs TRBV5-6 and TRBJ2-5, with D perhaps TRBD1 (5 bases). Trimming stripped 4 bases from V and 5 bases from J, with 18 bases between. Germline-derived CDR1 and CDR2 are SGHDT and YYEEEE. The CDR3 consists of 15 residues.